This T cell receptor beta chain was identified in a study of T cells in Graves' hyperthyroidism and ophthalmopathy (dated by TCRdb to between 2018 and 2021). With regard to the full study: Peripheral blood samples were taken at the time of initial diagnosis, prior to any treatment. According to the paper, TCR Vbeta CDR3 sequencing was carried out on 135 peripheral blood samples, which came from some 41 ophthalmopathy, around 75 hyperthyroidism and roughly 17 progressor patients. In roughly six Graves' hyperthyroidism patients, the study also compared T-cell repertoires from thyroid tissue with T-cell repertoires from blood. For training and testing, the 100 or so patients in the discovery cohort were randomly divided in a 7:3 ratio. An independent validation cohort of around 20 hyperthyroidism patients and approximately 16 patients who later progressed to ophthalmopathy tested prospective prediction of ophthalmopathy. To identify TCR V-J signatures that set the groups apart, the researchers used a discovery cohort of more than 95 patients, made up of about 44 with Graves' ophthalmopathy and around 58 with stable Graves' hyperthyroidism. After blood sampling, hyperthyroidism patients were treated with methimazole at a starting dose of 30 mg daily, and ophthalmopathy patients were treated with high-dose intravenous methylprednisolone. Results the study describes overall, beyond this receptor: Most expanded thyroid clonotypes (frequency above 0.001) were also found in blood, which suggests that blood repertoires may mirror thyroid immune responses. Sample size was not statistically predetermined, and investigators were not blinded to group allocation. During validation, the model predicted progression to ophthalmopathy a median of approximately 6.5 months ahead of onset, with almost 71% sensitivity and 72% to 85% specificity. Ophthalmopathy was separated from stable hyperthyroidism by a 13 V-J signature model, with over 85% sensitivity and about 84% specificity obtained in cross-validation and 80%/75% obtained in testing.

In the ophthalmopathy patients, disease was moderately to severely active, with a Clinical Activity Score of 3 or more, a NOSPECS grade of 4 or more, and a duration of less than 3 months. Patients with uncontrolled infections, other autoimmune diseases, pregnancy or lactation were excluded. Diagnoses relied on clinical symptoms, serum thyroxine and TRAb, thyroid ultrasound and orbital computed tomography. Ficoll-Paque density gradient centrifugation was used to isolate PBMCs from around 9.1 ml of fresh peripheral blood. Total RNA was extracted using Trizol reagent, and RNA quality was assessed on an Agilent 2100 Bioanalyzer. In its sample, this clonotype was seen many times. This receptor's antigen is unknown. Base quality data are lacking; no much larger clone is found one base away. The germline V gene encodes CDR1 MNHNS and CDR2 SASEGT. V drops 3 bases and J drops 0 bases, leaving 11 bases in between. The CDR3 sequence holds 15 residues, the cysteine and phenylalanine included. The only DNA kept is the CDR3, 45 bases in frame from the first base.

TCR beta CDR3 regions were amplified from RNA transcripts. For the first round of RT-PCR on the TCR CDR3, the HTBI primer set was used together with the Qiagen OneStep RT-PCR kit. Libraries were constructed in a second round of multiplex PCR, after which size selection and purification were carried out. The libraries were sequenced on an Illumina HiSeq2000 using paired-end 100 bp reads. In the paper's pipeline: SOAPnuke was used to process the raw data, with reads discarded if the reads contained adapters or uncalled bases, had a mean Phred below 15, or lacked an exact constant-primer or identifier match. COPE v1.2.5 was used to merge the high-quality paired reads, and each unique nucleotide sequence was defined as a clonotype. Clonotypes were aligned to IMGT TRBV, TRBD and TRBJ reference segments using MiTCR v1.1. Analysis was restricted to V-J combinations with a frequency above 0.0001, which covered 99% to 99.2% of repertoires. A TCS score was defined as the ratio between F50 (clonal expansion) and ExV (chaos), using BLOSUM62-based TCRdist between CDR3 peptides within each V-J. Welch's t-statistics and random forest reduced roughly 530 V-J features to some 14, which were used in a naive Bayes classifier (R e1071). The raw public data were reprocessed by TCRdb itself: fastp quality trimming at Q25, MiXCR clonotype calling, in-frame beta chains only. Every distinct CDR3 protein forms one entry, paired with its most common genes and DNA. The V and J calls here are based on TCRdb, not the publication. Here the sample has some 530,000 distinct CDR3 sequences; approximately 23% occur a single time. The ten largest make up around 47% of the sample.

Source material: blood. This TCR derives from a woman in her 70s with Graves' ophthalmopathy. This chain joins TRBV6-1 to TRBJ1-1, with a weak D call of TRBD1 (5 bases match). This receptor has the CDR3 CASSDRASMNTEAFF. DNA sequence: TGTGCCAGCAGTGACAGGGCGTCTATGAACACTGAAGCTTTCTTT.